What follows is one T cell receptor (beta chain) and its context. Its cognate antigen has yet to be identified. No per-base quality is available; no much larger clone lies one base away. The CDR3 holds 14 amino acids from the cysteine to the phenylalanine. Just the 42-base CDR3 DNA is kept, in frame starting at base 1. The germline V gene encodes CDR1 MNHNS and CDR2 SASEGT. The junction carries 11 bases between V and J, which are trimmed by 7 bases and 0 bases respectively. The library was made by multiplex PCR. The instrument was an Illumina HiSeq 4000. CDR3 regions were amplified by Arm-PCR with iRepertoire HTBI primers to construct TCR beta libraries. Before sequencing, the PCR products went through gel purification. In the paper's pipeline: Gene usage analysis of CDR3 amino acid clonotypes relied on the roughly 58 TRBV and around 13 TRBJ segments identified across samples. COPE and FqMerger were used to merge filtered high-quality paired reads into contigs. Contigs were aligned with BLAST to IMGT TRBV, TRBD and TRBJ reference genes, and CDR3 was defined per IMGT. Clonotypes above 0.1% frequency were classified as highly expanded clones. Repertoire diversity was measured by Shannon entropy, and V-J evenness by the Gini coefficient. Public clonotypes were defined as clonotypes shared by more than one individual. TCRdb's own reprocessing of the public reads used fastp at Q25 and MiXCR and kept productive beta chains. Rows with a matching CDR3 protein are joined into one entry that keeps the most common DNA and genes. The authors' filters were not applied to this entry. The table for this sample lists about 360,000 distinct CDR3 sequences; around 15% of them were counted only once. The ten most abundant clones make up just over 20% of the sample.

The sample's time point label is to be understood as: newly diagnosed GD, antithyroid drugs for less than 3 months. For both TCR sequencing and RNA sequencing, RNA was extracted from PBMCs in TRIzol. The diagnosis of Graves' disease followed American Thyroid Association guidelines. The patients came from an endocrinology department in Xi'an, China. Each patient gave 7 to 9.5 milliliters of peripheral blood, collected in an EDTA anticoagulant tube. Ficoll Paque Plus density gradient separation was used to isolate PBMCs, and no further T cell sorting was done. An Agilent 2100 Bioanalyzer and agarose gel were used to assess RNA quality, and a NanoDrop 2000 was used to measure RNA concentration. The sample comes from a study of regulatory T cells in long-lasting Graves disease (dated by TCRdb to about 2021). About the study as a whole: Newly diagnosed Graves' disease patients had taken antithyroid drugs for less than 3 months. Persistent Graves' disease patients were compared with newly diagnosed Graves' disease patients by peripheral blood TCR sequencing and RNA sequencing. The study was conducted in China and was registered as a clinical trial. TCR sequencing covered some 13 persistent and around 20 newly diagnosed Graves' disease patients, some 33 samples in total. The paper as a whole reports these results and caveats: Patients with persistent disease shared more public clonotypes (roughly 2,900) than newly diagnosed patients did (about 970). Persistent Graves' disease patients showed lower TCR Shannon entropy and fewer highly expanded clones than newly diagnosed patients, suggesting clonal expansion. The small sample size was acknowledged by the authors as a limitation that may reduce accuracy. Preferential use of TRBV28, TRBJ1-2 and TRBJ2-5 was observed in persistent disease, whereas TRBV20-1 and TRBJ2-1 were favored in newly diagnosed disease. Sequencing and analysis were restricted to the TCR beta chain. The study examined only peripheral blood because the primary lesion, thyroid tissue, could not be accessed.

This sample also appeared in a second study, on T cells in Graves' hyperthyroidism and ophthalmopathy. Per the second study: Stable Graves' hyperthyroidism was defined as the absence of progression to ophthalmopathy over 18 months of follow-up. The hyperthyroidism patients were between 18 and 65 years old and newly diagnosed, with a disease duration of less than 2 months. Exclusion was applied to patients with uncontrolled infections, other autoimmune diseases, pregnancy or lactation. Diagnoses were based on clinical symptoms, serum thyroxine and TRAb, thyroid ultrasound and orbital computed tomography. For the first round of RT-PCR on the TCR CDR3, the HTBI primer set was used together with the Qiagen OneStep RT-PCR kit. Most expanded thyroid clonotypes (frequency above 0.001) were also detected in blood, a finding suggesting that blood repertoires may reflect thyroid immune responses. Ophthalmopathy was separated from stable hyperthyroidism by a 13 V-J signature model, with approximately 86% sensitivity and 81% to 82% specificity obtained in cross-validation and 80%/75% obtained in testing. In validation, the model predicted progression to ophthalmopathy a median of 6.5 months before onset, with about 67% sensitivity and more than 72% specificity. To identify TCR V-J signatures that set the groups apart, the researchers used a discovery cohort of 100 patients, made up of 40 to 45 with Graves' ophthalmopathy and 55 to 65 with stable Graves' hyperthyroidism. Prospective prediction of ophthalmopathy was tested in an independent validation cohort of 18 to 20 hyperthyroidism patients and 17 patients who later progressed to ophthalmopathy. The 75 to 100 discovery patients were randomly split 7:3 into training and test sets. In addition, the study compared T-cell repertoires in thyroid tissue and in blood from five to seven Graves' hyperthyroidism patients. Once sampling was done, hyperthyroidism patients were given methimazole at a starting dose of 30 mg daily, whereas ophthalmopathy patients were given high-dose intravenous methylprednisolone. A second multiplex PCR round built the libraries, followed by size selection and purification. The libraries were sequenced on an Illumina HiSeq2000 using paired-end 100 bp reads. Raw data were processed with SOAPnuke, discarding reads with adapters, uncalled bases, mean Phred below 15, or no exact constant-primer or identifier match. COPE v1.2.5 was used to merge high-quality paired reads, and clonotypes were defined as unique nucleotide sequences. MiTCR v1.1 was used to align the clonotypes against IMGT TRBV, TRBD and TRBJ reference segments. Only V-J combinations with frequency above 0.0001, covering approximately 99% of repertoires, were analysed. A TCS score was defined as the ratio between F50 (clonal expansion) and ExV (chaos), using BLOSUM62-based TCRdist between CDR3 peptides within each V-J. Welch's t-statistics and random forest reduced fewer than 600 V-J features to roughly 13, which were used in a naive Bayes classifier (R e1071). Sample size was not statistically predetermined, and investigators were not blinded to group allocation. The paper reports TCR Vbeta CDR3 sequencing of some 140 peripheral blood samples: around 41 ophthalmopathy, under 80 hyperthyroidism and 17 progressor patients.

Sequenced here: peripheral blood mononuclear cells (PBMCs), sampled at new diagnosis, from a patient treated with antithyroid drugs. This TCR came from a young woman with Graves disease. Donor details come from another sample of the same person, matched by shared clones. The chain links TRBV6-1 with TRBJ2-3; the D gene assignment is ambiguous. The base sequence is TGTGCCAGCACCCCGGAAGCGAGCACAGATACGCAGTATTTT. This encodes CASTPEASTDTQYF.